The TCR beta chain under discussion was sequenced for a study of response to subunit inactivated influenza vaccine. Regarding the study as a whole: Each seasonal flu vaccination may recruit only limited new T cells, authors suggested.

The V gene's germline CDR1 is SGHRS and CDR2 YFSETQ. This CDR3 has 15 residues. V was clipped by 3 bases and J by 3 bases, with 12 bases between them. With regard to this clonotype: Its antigen is unknown.

Each CDR3 protein is one row after TCRdb ran MiXCR on the RT-PCR reads. The data show more than 200,000 distinct CDR3 sequences, 9.5% to 15% seen once. The sample in question was non-naive T cells sorted from PBMCs, obtained around two weeks before vaccination. The J gene is TRBJ1-4, the V gene TRBV5-1; tentative D call: TRBD1 (5 bases). The origin of this receptor is a man aged 50 or older who received an inactivated influenza vaccine. The CDR3 loop reads CASSWGRGANEKLFF. In nucleotides, the CDR3 is TGCGCCAGCAGCTGGGGACGGGGAGCTAATGAAAAACTGTTTTTT.